Shown below are 17 T cell receptor beta chains from a single sample sequenced in a study of T cells in localized non-small cell lung cancer. Here immunoSEQ multiplex PCR was the method, and the copy in TCRdb shows in-frame clones only, minus some. The sample comprises more than 20,000 clones, around nine tenths of which are singletons, and approximately 24% rests with the top ten. This sample comprised PBMCs, obtained before any cancer treatment. All receptors come from a man aged 35 to 69 with stage II squamous cell lung carcinoma.

This chain uses TRBV27 with TRBJ1-1; D is undetermined. The germline CDR1 and CDR2 sequences are MNHEY and SMNVEV (reference sequence). The CDR3 is 14 residues long. Trimming cost V 4 bases and J 0 bases, with 9 bases left between them. CDR3 in amino acids: CASSSREMNTEAFF. DNA for the CDR3: TGTGCCAGCAGTTCGCGGGAGATGAACACTGAAGCTTTCTTT.

The V and J genes are TRBV7-2 and TRBJ2-3; 7 bases align to TRBD2. The CDR3 sequence is 15 residues long. Looked up from germline, CDR1 is SGHTA and CDR2 is FQGNSA. V lost 5 bases, J lost 2 bases, and 7 bases stayed unmatched. The CDR3 sequence is CASSPVAGLTDTQYF. For the CDR3, the DNA is TGTGCCAGCAGCCCGGTAGCGGGCCTCACAGATACGCAGTATTTT. The full variable domain, in which reference TRBV7-2 and TRBJ2-3 provide the parts outside the CDR3, is GAGVSQSPSNKVTEKGKDVELRCDPISGHTALYWYRQSLGQGLEFLIYFQGNSAPDKSGLPSDRFSAERTGGSVSTLTIQRTQQEDSAVYLCASSPVAGLTDTQYFGPGTRLTVL.

The V and J genes are TRBV18 and TRBJ2-2; 7 nucleotides agree with TRBD2. The junction had 2 bases not matched to a gene; V was cut back by 0 bases and J by 1 base. The CDR3 sequence is 16 residues long. CDR1 and CDR2 (germline): KGHSH, LQKENI. The CDR3 coding sequence is TGTGCCAGCTCACCACCGGGCGGGAGGAACACCGGGGAGCTGTTTTTT. Protein: CASSPPGGRNTGELFF. Looking up the rest from reference TRBV18 and TRBJ2-2 gives the full variable domain: NAGVMQNPRHLVRRRGQEARLRCSPMKGHSHVYWYRQLPEEGLKFMVYLQKENIIDESGMPKERFSAEFPKEGPSILRIQQVVRGDSAAYFCASSPPGGRNTGELFFGEGSRLTVL.

This clone was seen a single time. The chain has TRBV14 and TRBJ2-1, with D hard to call. The CDR3 extends over 12 amino acids. Germline lookup yields CDR1 SGHDN and CDR2 FVKESK. Deletions cut 3 bases from V and 4 bases from J, with 4 bases between. For the CDR3, the DNA is TGTGCCAGCAGCCAGGGTTACAATGAGCAGTTCTTC. Encoded protein: CASSQGYNEQFF.

The gene calls are TRBV5-1 and TRBJ1-2; the D is unclear. The CDR3 has 13 amino acids. Trimming removed 0 bases from V and 7 bases from J, with 10 bases in between. CDR1 and CDR2 from the germline V gene are SGHRS and YFSETQ. Here the CDR3 reads CASSLVGEGGYTF. DNA of the CDR3: TGCGCCAGCAGCTTGGTGGGAGAGGGTGGCTACACCTTC.

The chain has TRBV27 and TRBJ2-4, with 9 bases that match TRBD2. The V segment lost 6 bases and the J segment 7 bases; nucleotides outside the gene matches: 7. The CDR3 is 14 amino acids. Per germline, CDR1 MNHEY and CDR2 SMNVEV (reference sequence). In DNA, the CDR3 is TGTGCCAGCAGCCTCACTGGACTAGCGAACATTCAGTACTTC. It specifies CASSLTGLANIQYF.

The CDR3 is CASSQDSGLGTQYF. CDR3 DNA sequence: TGTGCCAGCAGCCAAGACTCAGGGCTCGGGACCCAGTACTTC. This chain connects TRBV4-2 to TRBJ2-5, with D maybe TRBD1 (5 bases). Trimming removed 0 bases at V and 7 bases at J, with 12 bases between. Germline V CDR1 and CDR2: LGHNA, YNFKEQ. CDR3 length equals 14 residues.

The chain couples TRBV9 to TRBJ1-5, with a tentative D call TRBD1 (5 bases). The ends were cut back, 4 bases at V and 7 bases at J, with 21 bases in the middle. This CDR3 has 16 amino acids. CDR1 SGDLS and CDR2 YYNGEE come from the germline V gene. In nucleotides, the CDR3 is TGTGCCAGCAGCCCGGACGCTGGGGGTTCTGGACAGCCCCAGCATTTT. Amino acids: CASSPDAGGSGQPQHF.

This chain links TRBV27 with TRBJ2-7; TRBD1 matches 9 bases. With 3 bases clipped from V and 6 bases from J, the junction kept 6 bases outside the gene matches. The CDR3 sequence is 14 residues long. The V gene's germline CDR1 is MNHEY and CDR2 SMNVEV (reference sequence). The CDR3 coding sequence is TGTGCCAGCAGTTTCGGGGACAGGGAGGGCGAGCAGTACTTC. Its protein is CASSFGDREGEQYF.

The J gene is TRBJ1-2, the V gene TRBV28, with no clear D. The CDR3 is 13 residues long. V lost 1 base to trimming and J lost 8 bases, with 11 bases between them. Germline CDR1 is MDHEN and CDR2 is SYDVKM. The CDR3 spells CASSLSLGIGYTF. CDR3 sequence (DNA): TGTGCCAGCAGTTTATCCCTCGGAATAGGCTACACCTTC.

This clone was picked up a small number of times. The chain joins TRBV27 to TRBJ1-1; tentatively, D is TRBD1 (6 bases). In germline, CDR1 is MNHEY, CDR2 SMNVEV (reference sequence). V dropped 6 bases and J dropped 8 bases, with 13 bases sitting between them. This CDR3 has 12 amino acids. In nucleotides, the CDR3 is TGTGCCAGCAGCAATACCGGGACAGAAGCTTTCTTT. As protein: CASSNTGTEAFF.

V and J are TRBV6-6 and TRBJ2-1; D is possibly TRBD2 (5 bases). The CDR3 runs to 13 residues. Trimming left V 3 bases short and J 10 bases short, with 13 bases between. The germline V gene has CDR1 MNHNY and CDR2 SVGAGI (reference sequence). The CDR3 nucleotides read TGTGCCAGCAGTTATGAACTAGTCAGGGAGCAGTTCTTC. Amino acids: CASSYELVREQFF.

This clone was found once. CDR3: CASSYHRGGDEQYF. In nucleotides, the CDR3 is TGTGCCAGCAGTTATCACAGGGGCGGGGACGAGCAGTACTTC. This chain links TRBV7-9 with TRBJ2-5; a possible D gene is TRBD1 (7 bases). The end of the DNA is better explained by TRBJ2-7, so the J call may be wrong. There are 14 residues in the CDR3. Germline CDR1 SEHNR, CDR2 FQNEAQ (reference sequence).

This clone has just a few counts. The chain has TRBV9 and TRBJ2-3; D possibly corresponds to TRBD1 (6 bases). Germline CDR1 SGDLS, CDR2 YYNGEE. The CDR3 has 15 residues. Deletions cut 2 bases from V and 0 bases from J, with 10 bases between. The chain's CDR3 is CASSVRDTSTDTQYF. Here the CDR3 DNA reads TGTGCCAGCAGCGTCCGGGACACAAGCACAGATACGCAGTATTTT.

V is TRBV6-4 and J is TRBJ1-2; 9 bases are shared with TRBD1. Trimming removed 6 bases from V and 8 bases from J; junction bases left unmatched: 7. Germline V gene sequence: CDR1 MRHNA, CDR2 SNTAGT. CDR3 size: 13 residues. The CDR3 DNA follows: TGTGCCAGCAGAGAGGGACAGGGCAGCGGCTACACCTTC. This gives the protein CASREGQGSGYTF.

The gene calls are TRBV7-2 and TRBJ2-1, with D perhaps matching TRBD2 (6 bases). The CDR3 spans 13 residues. Germline V CDR1 and CDR2: SGHTA, FQGNSA. V lost 4 bases, J lost 7 bases, and 11 bases lay in between. The CDR3 spells CASSWTRGNEQFF. The CDR3 DNA follows: TGTGCCAGCAGCTGGACACGGGGGAATGAGCAGTTCTTC.

This clone was seen a few times. The chain carries TRBV7-3 and TRBJ2-1; D is unclear. The CDR3 contains 15 residues. Germline CDR1 is SGHTA and CDR2 is FQGTGA. The V and J ends lost 2 bases and 8 bases respectively, with 16 bases between them. As DNA, the CDR3 is TGTGCCAGCAGCTTATTGGGCGGCGCCGTGGATGAGCAGTTCTTC. Residues: CASSLLGGAVDEQFF.